Each of the 21 T cell receptor beta chains below was sequenced from the same sample in a study of tumor and adjacent non-tumor tissue in lung cancer. The library came from three nested PCR rounds adapted from ARM-PCR protocols. TCRdb redid the calling of the multiplex PCR reads with MiXCR, one entry per CDR3 protein. Of about 200,000 distinct CDR3 sequences listed, 60% to 85% are singletons. The template was RNA from unsorted bulk tissue. The sequenced sample consisted of lung tumor tissue. These receptor sequences come from a man in his sixties with non-small cell lung cancer.

J is TRBJ2-7 and V is TRBV20-1; TRBD2 agrees at 7 bases. CDR1 DFQATT and CDR2 SNEGSKA come from the germline V gene (reference sequence). This CDR3 has 14 residues. The junction had 8 bases not matched to a gene; V was cut back by 2 bases and J by 4 bases. CDR3 region: CSARSILAEYEQYF. The CDR3 DNA reads as TGCAGTGCTAGAAGTATCCTAGCGGAGTACGAGCAGTACTTC.

This clonotype was seen only a few times. Given the absence of the conserved phenylalanine or tryptophan at the CDR3 end, a read error is likely. This sequence joins TRBV11-3 and TRBJ2-4; D may correspond to TRBD1 or TRBD2 (5 bases each). CDR1 SGHNT and CDR2 YENEEA come from the germline V gene. The CDR3 loop spans 14 amino acids. The CDR3 reads CASSPRDPKNTQYL. The CDR3 nucleotides are TGTGCCAGCAGCCCTCGGGACCCCAAAAACACTCAGTACTTA.

As for this clonotype: This may be a read error: a much more frequent sequence differs by one nucleotide. This chain connects TRBV6-1 to TRBJ2-4, with D tentatively TRBD1 (6 bases). CDR3 length: 17 residues. Looked up from germline, CDR1 is MNHNS and CDR2 is SASEGT. The ends were cut back, 7 bases at V and 2 bases at J, with 21 bases in the middle. CDR3 amino acids: CASIRRTEILSKNIQYF. The CDR3 bases are TGTGCCAGCATTCGCCGGACAGAAATTCTATCCAAAAACATTCAGTACTTC.

With respect to this clonotype: Possible read error: a much larger clone is one base away. The rearrangement links TRBV20-1 to TRBJ2-3; 8 bases map to TRBD1. This CDR3 is built from 14 residues. Trimming removed 6 bases from V and 3 bases from J; junction bases left unmatched: 8. Germline-derived CDR1 and CDR2 are DFQATT and SNEGSKA (reference sequence). The CDR3 spells CSAPDDRGTDTQYF. CDR3 nucleotide sequence: TGCAGTGCGCCGGATGACAGGGGAACAGATACGCAGTATTTT.

There are many counts of this clonotype. The chain recombines TRBV29-1 with TRBJ2-5; TRBD1 is a possible D gene (6 bases). The CDR3 has 11 amino acids. CDR1 and CDR2 (germline): SQVTM, ANQGSEA. Trimming shortened V by 6 bases and J by 2 bases, and 7 bases separated the two germline ends. In nucleotides, the CDR3 is TGCAGCGTAGGACAGCAAGAGACCCAGTACTTC. It specifies CSVGQQETQYF. The entire variable domain, with the rest obtained from reference TRBV29-1 and TRBJ2-5, is as follows: SAVISQKPSRDICQRGTSLTIQCQVDSQVTMMFWYRQQPGQSLTLIATANQGSEATYESGFVIDKFPISRPNLTFSTLTVSNMSPEDSSIYLCSVGQQETQYFGPGTRLLVL.

The DNA for the CDR3 is TGTGCCAGCAGCTTGGTGAACTATGGCTACACCTTC. Its translation: CASSLVNYGYTF. J is TRBJ1-2 and V is TRBV5-4; no reliable D call. The germline gives CDR1 SGHNT, CDR2 YYREEE (reference sequence). V shed 0 bases and J shed 2 bases, with 2 bases lying between them. There are 12 residues in the CDR3.

The rearrangement joins TRBV14 to TRBJ2-7; D is uncertain. Germline CDR1 and CDR2: SGHDN and FVKESK. This CDR3 is built from 12 residues. Trimming pared 8 bases from V and 2 bases from J, leaving 10 bases between. In DNA, the CDR3 is TGTGCCAGCTCCGGCATAACCTACGAGCAGTACTTC. Amino acids: CASSGITYEQYF.

The J gene is TRBJ1-6, the V gene TRBV20-1; D unresolved. Germline V gives CDR1 DFQATT, CDR2 SNEGSKA (reference sequence). This CDR3 has 13 amino acids. V was shortened by 7 bases and J by 9 bases, with 16 bases between the two germline ends. The CDR3, as DNA: TGCAGTGTCACCTTGACTGGGCCTTCACCCCTCCACTTT. It specifies CSVTLTGPSPLHF.

Regarding this clonotype: This may arise from a read error, as a much more abundant clone is one base away. The chain has TRBV29-1 and TRBJ1-1; D possibly corresponds to TRBD1 (6 bases). Germline assignment: CDR1 SQVTM and CDR2 ANQGSEA. The CDR3 is 14 amino acids. The CDR3 loop is CRSLRDTSNTEAFF. The CDR3 DNA reads as TGCAGGTCGTTACGGGACACTTCGAACACTGAAGCTTTCTTT.

A note on this clonotype: This may be a read error: a much more frequent sequence differs by one nucleotide. This chain connects TRBV4-2 to TRBJ2-6; TRBD2 aligns across 8 bases. The germline V gene has CDR1 LGHNA and CDR2 YNFKEQ. The CDR3 length is 17 residues. CDR3 DNA: TGTGCCATCAGCCAAGCCGGGAGGGCCGGTGGGGCCAACGTCCTGACTTTC. Its protein is CAISQAGRAGGANVLTF.

This clonotype has just a few counts. CDR3 nucleotide sequence: TGTGCCACCAGTGACTCTCAAAGAACTAGCGGGTACAATGAGCAGTTCTTC. Amino acid sequence: CATSDSQRTSGYNEQFF. This chain joins TRBV24-1 and TRBJ2-1; 9 nucleotides line up with TRBD2. This CDR3 has 17 amino acids. Trimming at V came to 4 bases and at J to 4 bases, leaving 10 bases not matched to a gene. Per the germline V gene, CDR1 is KGHDR and CDR2 is SFDVKD.

Concerning this clonotype: At one boundary the junction diverges from the germline segment, which might be a read error. The gene calls are TRBV4-3 and TRBJ1-1; D is unresolved. The CDR3 is 15 amino acids. The germline V gene encodes CDR1 LGHNA and CDR2 YSLEER. The CDR3 sequence is CTSSQSFTLSTEAFF. Here the CDR3 DNA reads TGCACCAGCAGCCAATCGTTCACGTTGAGCACTGAAGCTTTCTTT.

About this clonotype: One junction end does not reproduce the germline sequence, and a read error may be involved. This sequence joins TRBV20-1 and TRBJ2-7; possible D gene TRBD1, 6 bases. Germline loops: CDR1 DFQATT, CDR2 SNEGSKA (reference sequence). This CDR3 contains 12 residues. The CDR3 nucleotides read TGTAGTGCTAGATCATTAGGGGGTGCGCATTACTTC. Translated: CSARSLGGAHYF.

As to this clonotype: Since a much larger clone is just one base distant, this may be a read error. The chain recombines TRBV6-2 or TRBV6-3 with TRBJ1-1; D gene unclear. The CDR3 length is 13 residues. Germline values: CDR1 MNHEY, CDR2 SVGEGT. The CDR3 reads CASRKGDRIQASF. CDR3 nucleotides: TGTGCCAGCAGAAAGGGAGATCGTATCCAAGCTTCCTTT.

Regarding this clonotype: A read error is likely, as this CDR3 ends without the conserved phenylalanine or tryptophan. The DNA is omitted, as the CDR3 cannot be located on it reliably, and the CDR3 follows TCRdb's listing. The chain uses TRBV11-1 and TRBJ2-3; the table's D call, TRBD2, has no DNA check behind it. Germline V lookup: CDR1 SGHAT, CDR2 FQDESV (reference sequence). With termini counted, the CDR3 has 16 amino acids. CDR3 protein: CTSSLVGTSGAKAQNY.

In regard to this clonotype: It may be a read error: a sequence one base away is much more abundant. V and J are TRBV20-1 and TRBJ2-7, with TRBD2 identical over 11 bases. Germline CDR1 reads DFQATT; CDR2 reads SNEGSKA (reference sequence). The CDR3 loop spans 15 amino acids. The CDR3 loop reads CTATDILAGVFEQYF. CDR3 in DNA: TGCACTGCCACGGATATACTAGCGGGAGTATTCGAGCAGTACTTC.

Of note for this clonotype: Possible read error: a much larger clone is one base away. The chain links TRBV20-1 to TRBJ1-2; D is possibly TRBD1 (5 bases). Germline loops: CDR1 DFQATT, CDR2 SNEGSKA (reference sequence). Trimming left V 4 bases short and J 8 bases short, with 17 bases between. The CDR3 is made up of 13 amino acids. Written as DNA, the CDR3 is TGCAGTGCTACCGACAGTCACGTTTGGGGCTACACCTTC. This translates into CSATDSHVWGYTF.

With regard to this clonotype: The junction departs from the called germline gene at one end, perhaps through a read error. The rearrangement joins TRBV29-1 to TRBJ1-5; TRBD1 agrees at 9 bases. Germline V gene sequence: CDR1 SQVTM, CDR2 ANQGSEA. The CDR3 loop spans 12 amino acids. CDR3 sequence: CIVTGQGQPQHF. The CDR3 nucleotides read TGCATCGTTACAGGACAGGGGCAGCCCCAGCATTTT.

Comment on this clonotype: At one end, the junction sequence differs from germline, possibly due to a read error. The chain links TRBV29-1 to TRBJ2-7; D unresolved. The CDR3 has 10 residues. Germline CDR1 reads SQVTM; CDR2 reads ANQGSEA. CDR3 residues: CSAQDDEQCF. DNA of the CDR3: TGCAGCGCTCAAGATGACGAACAGTGCTTC.

In regard to this clonotype: The conserved phenylalanine or tryptophan is not found at the CDR3 terminus, so this likely reflects a read error. The DNA of the CDR3 is TGTGCCAGCAGCTCGGGACAGAGCACCGGGGAGCTGTTTTCT. Encoded protein: CASSSGQSTGELFS. V and J are TRBV7-8 and TRBJ2-2; 7 bases line up with TRBD1. Unmatched junction bases numbered 3, after V lost 4 bases and J lost 4 bases. This CDR3 comprises 14 residues. Looked up from germline, CDR1 is SGHVS and CDR2 is FQNEAQ.

This clonotype was picked up a small number of times. The chain couples TRBV6-5 to TRBJ2-1, with D possibly TRBD2 on 5 matching bases. CDR1 and CDR2 from the germline V gene are MNHEY and SVGAGI. The CDR3 contains 15 residues. V lost 5 bases and J lost 0, with 11 bases in between. CDR3: CASSQTTSSYNEQFF. The CDR3 DNA reads TGTGCCAGCAGTCAGACTACGAGCTCCTACAATGAGCAGTTCTTC.